A selection of T cell receptor beta chains follows, all from one sample in a study of T cell responses to AZD1222 COVID-19 vaccine. The method was immunoSEQ multiplex PCR; TCRdb's version includes in-frame clones alone and lacks a portion of them. The repertoire holds 100,000 to 150,000 clones, with about 91% as singletons. The specimen comprised peripheral blood, sampled 28 days after the second AZD1222 dose. Receptors originate from an adult who received the AZD1222 COVID-19 vaccine. Both conserved end residues are part of each CDR3. Fields, in order: V gene, J gene, D gene, clone size, CDR3 DNA, CDR3 protein. D genes are given only for firm matches. A clone size is listed for some rows: how often the clone was seen (once, few, many), or a class if it is expanded.

>TRBV4-1|TRBJ1-3|NA|few
TGCGCCAGCAGCCAAGAGGAGGGAAACACCATATATTTT
CASSQEEGNTIYF
>TRBV2|TRBJ1-3|NA|NA
TGTGCCAGCAGCGGGGACTCTGGAAACACCATATATTTT
CASSGDSGNTIYF
>TRBV19|TRBJ2-1|NA|once
TGTGCCAGTACCTCCACAGGCAGTGAGCAGTTCTTC
CASTSTGSEQFF
>TRBV5-1|TRBJ1-1|NA|NA
TGCGCCAGCAGCTTGAGGTCCGGAGGAGACACTGAAGCTTTCTTT
CASSLRSGGDTEAFF
>TRBV18|TRBJ1-4|NA|NA
TGTGCCAGCTCACCTAGGGGAGCAACTAATGAAAAACTGTTTTTT
CASSPRGATNEKLFF
>TRBV6-6|TRBJ2-3|NA|NA
TGTGCCAGCAGTTGGTTGGGACCGCGAGAAAATACGCAGTATTTT
CASSWLGPRENTQYF
>TRBV5-1|TRBJ2-1|TRBD2|NA
TGCGCCAGCAGCTCGCGGGGGGCGGGCAATGAGCAGTTCTTC
CASSSRGAGNEQFF
>TRBV19|TRBJ2-2|NA|few
TGTGCCAGTAGTATAGAGGGCAGATTCGGTAAATACACCGGGGAGCTGTTTTTT
CASSIEGRFGKYTGELFF
>TRBV6-4|TRBJ2-1|TRBD2|NA
TGTGCCAGCAGTGTATCTAGCGGGGGGTCTGGCAATGAGCAGTTCTTC
CASSVSSGGSGNEQFF
>TRBV6-2/TRBV6-3|TRBJ2-3|TRBD2|NA
TGTGCCAGCAGCTTAGCCCTCTTAGCGGGAGGCAGTGATACGCAGTATTTT
CASSLALLAGGSDTQYF
>TRBV2|TRBJ1-2|TRBD1|NA
TGTGCCAGCCGGGACAGGGCGGATGGCTACACCTTC
CASRDRADGYTF
>TRBV30|TRBJ1-2|NA|NA
TGTGCCTGGACGTCGGGCTCTTGGGTTAGCTATGGCTACACCTTC
CAWTSGSWVSYGYTF
>TRBV19|TRBJ2-1|NA|NA
TGTGCCAGTAGTGGGCAGGGGTGGAAGAATGAGCAGTTCTTC
CASSGQGWKNEQFF
>TRBV30|TRBJ1-6|NA|NA
TGTGCCTGGAGTGACGTTCAGTATAATTCACCCCTCCACTTT
CAWSDVQYNSPLHF
>TRBV6-5|TRBJ2-1|NA|NA
TGTGCCAGCAGTTACTCGTACACTAACAATGAGCAGTTCTTC
CASSYSYTNNEQFF
>TRBV18|TRBJ1-6|TRBD1|NA
TGTGCCAGCTCACCAACAACAGGGGCGTCACCCCTCCACTTT
CASSPTTGASPLHF
>TRBV5-6|TRBJ1-1|NA|NA
TGTGCCAGCAGCACTCAGGGGAAGACTGAAGCTTTCTTT
CASSTQGKTEAFF
>TRBV21-1|TRBJ1-2|NA|NA
TGTGCCAGCAGCAAAGCGGAACCCTACAGGGGGACTAACTATGGCTACACCTTC
CASSKAEPYRGTNYGYTF
>TRBV11-2|TRBJ1-1|NA|NA
TGTGCCAGCAGCTTAGTCAGGGTTAGTGCTGAAGCTTTCTTT
CASSLVRVSAEAFF
>TRBV13|TRBJ2-7|TRBD1|NA
TGTGCCAGCAGCTACGGACAGGGGCCCTCCTACGAGCAGTACTTC
CASSYGQGPSYEQYF
>TRBV18|TRBJ1-1|TRBD1|NA
TGTGCCAGCTCACCAGCGACAGGGGGCACTGAAGCTTTCTTT
CASSPATGGTEAFF
>TRBV18|TRBJ2-3|NA|once
TGTGCCAGCTCACCACCCTCCGGTGGTGATACGCAGTATTTT
CASSPPSGGDTQYF
>TRBV30|TRBJ1-1|NA|NA
TGTGCCTGGAGAGAGGAAGAGTGGCCTGAAGCTTTCTTT
CAWREEEWPEAFF
>TRBV7-2|TRBJ2-5|TRBD2|once
TGTGCCAGCAGCTTAATAGCGGGGGGCGGGACGGCCCAGTACTTC
CASSLIAGGGTAQYF
>TRBV11-2|TRBJ2-7|TRBD2|NA
TGTGCCAGCAGCTTAGATTGGGCTAGCGGGGTCCACGAGCAGTACTTC
CASSLDWASGVHEQYF
>TRBV7-9|TRBJ2-1|NA|NA
TGTGCCAGCAGCCAATACAGTCCGGCGTACAATGAGCAGTTCTTC
CASSQYSPAYNEQFF
>TRBV6-5|TRBJ2-1|NA|NA
TGTGCCAGCAGGCGGGACTTGATCAATGAGCAGTTCTTC
CASRRDLINEQFF
>TRBV27|TRBJ1-4|NA|NA
TGTGCCAGCAGTCGCGACGGCGCCCCTGCAACTAATGAAAAACTGTTTTTT
CASSRDGAPATNEKLFF
>TRBV30|TRBJ1-6|TRBD1|NA
TGTGCCTGGAGGGGACAGGGAGACTCACCCCTCCACTTT
CAWRGQGDSPLHF
>TRBV11-3|TRBJ2-1|TRBD1|NA
TGTGCCAGCAGCTTAGCGACAGGGTACTACAATGAGCAGTTCTTC
CASSLATGYYNEQFF
>TRBV27|TRBJ2-3|TRBD2|NA
TGTGCCAGCAGTTTAGAGGGGACTAGCGGTTACACAGATACGCAGTATTTT
CASSLEGTSGYTDTQYF
>TRBV10-3|TRBJ2-1|NA|NA
TGTGCCATCAGTGAAAGTCGGGGAAGCTCCTACAATGAGCAGTTCTTC
CAISESRGSSYNEQFF
>TRBV3-1/TRBV3-2|TRBJ2-1|TRBD2|NA
TGTGCCAGCAGCCGAGAACCGGGACTAGCGGTGGGGGGCTACAATGAGCAGTTCTTC
CASSREPGLAVGGYNEQFF
>TRBV6-2/TRBV6-3|TRBJ2-5|TRBD1|NA
TGTGCCAGCAGTTACTCGCCGGGACAGGGGGGGGAGACCCAGTACTTC
CASSYSPGQGGETQYF
>TRBV7-9|TRBJ2-1|NA|NA
TGTGCCAGCAGCTTAGGTCAGCACAATGAGCAGTTCTTC
CASSLGQHNEQFF
>TRBV6-5|TRBJ1-1|NA|NA
TGTGCCAGCAGTCTCCTGGGAGGGACTGAAGCTTTCTTT
CASSLLGGTEAFF
>TRBV6-5|TRBJ1-5|TRBD1|NA
TGTGCCAGCAGTTATATGGACAGGCGGACCAATCAGCCCCAGCATTTT
CASSYMDRRTNQPQHF
>TRBV19|TRBJ2-2|NA|NA
TGTGCCAGTAGTATAGATCCCAGGCCCTCGGGATTGAACACCGGGGAGCTGTTTTTT
CASSIDPRPSGLNTGELFF
>TRBV19|TRBJ1-5|NA|NA
TGTGCCAGTACCCTAGGCAGGGGATCCTATCAGCCCCAGCATTTT
CASTLGRGSYQPQHF
>TRBV11-2|TRBJ1-5|TRBD1|NA
TGTGCCAGCAGCTTATATGGGGGACAGAATCAGCCCCAGCATTTT
CASSLYGGQNQPQHF
>TRBV19|TRBJ2-3|NA|NA
TGTGCCAGTGCTGAGGGGTCCACAGATACGCAGTATTTT
CASAEGSTDTQYF